This T cell receptor (beta chain) was found in a study of human T cells and chemical hapten exposure. TCRdb reanalysed the RACE reads using MiXCR and keeps one entry per CDR3 protein. The sample holds over 300,000 distinct CDR3 sequences, about 5.1% seen once. This clonotype appeared a few times. V was shortened by 7 bases and J by 7 bases, with 7 bases between the two germline ends. The CDR3 extends over 11 amino acids. Germline CDR1 MNHNS, CDR2 SASEGT. Described time point: pre-sensitization, week 0. Treatment of the sample: therapeutic diphenylcyclopropenone sensitization with weekly scalp DPC. Material: whole blood, obtained in connection with sensitization to the hapten diphenylcyclopropenone (DPC). V and J are TRBV6-1 and TRBJ2-2; no firm D call. The sequence came from a woman in her forties or fifties with alopecia areata. Some clones in this sample may be carry-over from other donors' samples. This chain's CDR3 is CASTEIGELFF. In nucleotides, the CDR3 is TGTGCCAGCACCGAGATCGGGGAGCTGTTTTTT.